This is a list of T cell receptor beta chains from one sample in a study of T cell responses to AZD1222 COVID-19 vaccine. Produced via immunoSEQ multiplex PCR; TCRdb's table is partial and in-frame only. The sample carries 90,000 to 120,000 clones, approximately 86% recorded once. This specimen consisted of peripheral blood, obtained on day 0 of AZD1222 vaccination. Every receptor here comes from an adult in good health. The CDR3 runs from the conserved cysteine through the conserved F or W. The order of the fields is J gene, V gene, D gene, clone size, CDR3 protein, CDR3 DNA. A D gene is named only where the DNA matches it firmly. Only part of the rows carry a size: once, few, many, or a class if the clone is expanded.

j_call: TRBJ1-2
v_call: TRBV25-1
d_call: NA
clone_size: NA
cdr3_aa: CASSVGGGYGYTF
cdr3_nt: TGTGCCAGCAGTGTCGGGGGCGGGTATGGCTACACCTTC

j_call: TRBJ2-2
v_call: TRBV7-2
d_call: NA
clone_size: NA
cdr3_aa: CASSLMAGELFF
cdr3_nt: TGTGCCAGCAGCTTAATGGCTGGGGAGCTGTTTTTT

j_call: TRBJ1-1
v_call: TRBV7-2
d_call: TRBD1
clone_size: NA
cdr3_aa: CASTYGQGHTEAFF
cdr3_nt: TGTGCCAGCACCTATGGACAGGGCCATACTGAAGCTTTCTTT

j_call: TRBJ1-2
v_call: TRBV9
d_call: NA
clone_size: once
cdr3_aa: CASSDTGKRDGYTF
cdr3_nt: TGTGCCAGCAGCGATACAGGGAAGCGGGACGGCTACACCTTC

j_call: TRBJ1-2
v_call: TRBV12-3/TRBV12-4
d_call: TRBD1
clone_size: NA
cdr3_aa: CASSRQGYYGYTF
cdr3_nt: TGTGCCAGCAGTAGACAGGGTTACTATGGCTACACCTTC

j_call: TRBJ2-7
v_call: TRBV19
d_call: NA
clone_size: NA
cdr3_aa: CASSMMGLSEQYF
cdr3_nt: TGTGCCAGTAGTATGATGGGGTTGAGCGAGCAGTACTTC

j_call: TRBJ1-6
v_call: TRBV9
d_call: NA
clone_size: NA
cdr3_aa: CASSVGGGGNNSPLHF
cdr3_nt: TGTGCCAGCAGCGTAGGAGGGGGAGGTAATAATTCACCCCTCCACTTT

j_call: TRBJ1-5
v_call: TRBV7-8
d_call: NA
clone_size: NA
cdr3_aa: CASSSLNQPQHF
cdr3_nt: TGTGCCAGCAGCTCGCTCAATCAGCCCCAGCATTTT

j_call: TRBJ2-7
v_call: TRBV11-2
d_call: NA
clone_size: NA
cdr3_aa: CASSLDPQGNGEQYF
cdr3_nt: TGTGCCAGCAGCTTAGATCCCCAGGGAAATGGCGAGCAGTACTTC

j_call: TRBJ1-3
v_call: TRBV5-1
d_call: NA
clone_size: NA
cdr3_aa: CASSLQGSSGNTIYF
cdr3_nt: TGCGCCAGCAGCTTGCAGGGCTCCTCTGGAAACACCATATATTTT

j_call: TRBJ1-1
v_call: TRBV5-6
d_call: NA
clone_size: NA
cdr3_aa: CASSLVSGEAFF
cdr3_nt: TGTGCCAGCAGCTTGGTGAGCGGTGAAGCTTTCTTT

j_call: TRBJ1-2
v_call: TRBV21-1
d_call: NA
clone_size: NA
cdr3_aa: CASSKDPANYGYTF
cdr3_nt: TGTGCCAGCAGCAAAGATCCAGCTAACTATGGCTACACCTTC

j_call: TRBJ2-7
v_call: TRBV30
d_call: NA
clone_size: NA
cdr3_aa: CAFQNRQDYEQYF
cdr3_nt: TGTGCCTTCCAGAATCGACAGGACTACGAGCAGTACTTC

j_call: TRBJ1-4
v_call: TRBV4-3
d_call: TRBD1
clone_size: few
cdr3_aa: CASSQEAARGRLTTNEKLFF
cdr3_nt: TGCGCCAGCAGCCAAGAAGCCGCCAGGGGGCGATTGACCACTAATGAAAAACTGTTTTTT

j_call: TRBJ2-7
v_call: TRBV9
d_call: NA
clone_size: NA
cdr3_aa: CASTPRGGSYEQYF
cdr3_nt: TGTGCCAGCACTCCTCGGGGCGGAAGTTACGAGCAGTACTTC

j_call: TRBJ2-5
v_call: TRBV4-3
d_call: TRBD2
clone_size: few
cdr3_aa: CASSQGRGETQYF
cdr3_nt: TGCGCCAGCAGCCAAGGGCGGGGGGAGACCCAGTACTTC

j_call: TRBJ1-4
v_call: TRBV30
d_call: NA
clone_size: NA
cdr3_aa: CAWSVPEGGEKLFF
cdr3_nt: TGTGCCTGGAGTGTACCGGAGGGGGGTGAAAAACTGTTTTTT

j_call: TRBJ2-7
v_call: TRBV10-3
d_call: TRBD1
clone_size: few
cdr3_aa: CAISESETGPYEQYF
cdr3_nt: TGTGCCATCAGCGAAAGCGAGACAGGGCCCTACGAGCAGTACTTC

j_call: TRBJ1-6
v_call: TRBV7-2
d_call: NA
clone_size: NA
cdr3_aa: CASSRGRPDNSPLHF
cdr3_nt: TGTGCCAGCAGCAGGGGCAGGCCAGATAATTCACCCCTCCACTTT

j_call: TRBJ1-1
v_call: TRBV9
d_call: TRBD1
clone_size: few
cdr3_aa: CASSPGQGTEAFF
cdr3_nt: TGTGCCAGCAGCCCGGGACAGGGGACTGAAGCTTTCTTT

j_call: TRBJ2-1
v_call: TRBV27
d_call: NA
clone_size: NA
cdr3_aa: CASSLSYNEQFF
cdr3_nt: TGTGCCAGCAGTCTCTCCTACAATGAGCAGTTCTTC

j_call: TRBJ2-1
v_call: TRBV28
d_call: NA
clone_size: NA
cdr3_aa: CASSLPVRNEQFF
cdr3_nt: TGTGCCAGCAGTTTACCCGTCCGCAATGAGCAGTTCTTC

j_call: TRBJ1-5
v_call: TRBV10-3
d_call: NA
clone_size: NA
cdr3_aa: CAISPIRGDNQPQHF
cdr3_nt: TGTGCCATCAGTCCTATCAGGGGCGACAATCAGCCCCAGCATTTT

j_call: TRBJ2-5
v_call: TRBV19
d_call: TRBD1
clone_size: NA
cdr3_aa: CASSRSRTGIGETQYF
cdr3_nt: TGTGCCAGTAGTCGCTCCAGGACAGGGATTGGAGAGACCCAGTACTTC

j_call: TRBJ2-1
v_call: TRBV4-2
d_call: NA
clone_size: NA
cdr3_aa: CASSQDRAYNEQFF
cdr3_nt: TGTGCCAGCAGCCAAGATAGGGCTTACAATGAGCAGTTCTTC

j_call: TRBJ2-2
v_call: TRBV14
d_call: NA
clone_size: NA
cdr3_aa: CASSQQPQGTGELFF
cdr3_nt: TGTGCCAGCAGCCAGCAACCACAGGGTACCGGGGAGCTGTTTTTT

j_call: TRBJ2-3
v_call: TRBV27
d_call: NA
clone_size: once
cdr3_aa: CASSLSLGISTDTQYF
cdr3_nt: TGTGCCAGCAGTTTAAGCTTGGGGATTAGCACAGATACGCAGTATTTT

j_call: TRBJ2-1
v_call: TRBV7-2
d_call: NA
clone_size: NA
cdr3_aa: CASSPDNPADEQFF
cdr3_nt: TGTGCCAGCAGCCCAGACAATCCTGCGGATGAGCAGTTCTTC

j_call: TRBJ2-1
v_call: TRBV5-1
d_call: NA
clone_size: NA
cdr3_aa: CASRGVTGYDEQFF
cdr3_nt: TGCGCCAGCAGGGGGGTAACAGGGTACGATGAGCAGTTCTTC

j_call: TRBJ2-3
v_call: TRBV5-4
d_call: NA
clone_size: NA
cdr3_aa: CASSLGGASTDTQYF
cdr3_nt: TGTGCCAGCAGCTTAGGCGGGGCTAGCACAGATACGCAGTATTTT

j_call: TRBJ1-5
v_call: TRBV5-4
d_call: NA
clone_size: NA
cdr3_aa: CASSLAPYSNQPQHF
cdr3_nt: TGTGCCAGCAGCTTGGCGCCATATAGCAATCAGCCCCAGCATTTT

j_call: TRBJ1-1
v_call: TRBV5-1
d_call: TRBD1
clone_size: NA
cdr3_aa: CASSVNGQVAPEAFF
cdr3_nt: TGCGCCAGCAGCGTAAACGGACAGGTCGCCCCTGAAGCTTTCTTT

j_call: TRBJ2-5
v_call: TRBV27
d_call: NA
clone_size: NA
cdr3_aa: CASSLSVESPRETQYF
cdr3_nt: TGTGCCAGCAGTTTATCGGTGGAGTCCCCCAGGGAGACCCAGTACTTC

j_call: TRBJ2-7
v_call: TRBV18
d_call: TRBD2
clone_size: NA
cdr3_aa: CASSPTSGGTRSYEQYF
cdr3_nt: TGTGCCAGCTCACCAACTAGCGGGGGGACCAGATCCTACGAGCAGTACTTC

j_call: TRBJ2-1
v_call: TRBV7-9
d_call: NA
clone_size: NA
cdr3_aa: CASSFSEVAKNEQFF
cdr3_nt: TGTGCCAGCAGCTTTTCGGAGGTTGCCAAAAATGAGCAGTTCTTC